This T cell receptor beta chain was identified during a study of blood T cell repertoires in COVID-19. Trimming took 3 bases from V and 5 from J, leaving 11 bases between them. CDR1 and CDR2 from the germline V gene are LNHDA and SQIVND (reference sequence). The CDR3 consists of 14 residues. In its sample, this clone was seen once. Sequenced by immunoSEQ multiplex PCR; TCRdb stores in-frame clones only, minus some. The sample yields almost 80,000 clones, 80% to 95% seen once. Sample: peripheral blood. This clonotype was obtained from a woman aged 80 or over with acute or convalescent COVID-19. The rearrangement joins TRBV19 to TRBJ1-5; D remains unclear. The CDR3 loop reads CASSIDAGDQPQHF. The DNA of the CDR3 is TGTGCCAGTAGTATTGACGCAGGTGATCAGCCCCAGCATTTT.